This TCR beta chain comes out of a study of beta chain features in type 1 diabetes. Whole-study findings and limits: Across all four CD4+ subsets, people with type 1 diabetes showed modestly shorter TCRB CDR3s. Patients with type 1 diabetes carried fewer insertions and had more deletions at their VDJ junctions.

Sequencing targeted expressed TCRB transcripts, as all isolated RNA had been reverse transcribed. TCRdb keeps only in-frame clones here, not all; method: immunoSEQ multiplex PCR. The sample yields 310,000 or so clones, approximately 9.9% seen once. The sample holds a few counts of this clone. The antigen is not known. The sample consisted of central memory CD4+ T cells from blood. This sequence originates from a man aged 25 to 40 with type 1 diabetes.

Here the CDR3 reads CASSLTVPTFSYNEQFF. CDR3 DNA sequence: TGTGCCAGCAGTTTAACTGTCCCCACTTTCTCCTACAATGAGCAGTTCTTC. This chain joins TRBV28 and TRBJ2-1; D is unclear. Per the germline V gene, CDR1 is MDHEN and CDR2 is SYDVKM. The CDR3 consists of 17 residues. Trimming cost V 2 bases and J 0 bases, with 14 bases left between them.